The 25 T cell receptor beta chains in this list originate from one sample, sequenced in a study of T cells in Graves' hyperthyroidism and ophthalmopathy. Regions amplified from RNA transcripts were the TCR beta CDR3 regions. HTBI primers drove first-round RT-PCR of the TCR CDR3. TCRdb used MiXCR to reprocess the multiplex PCR reads, holding one entry per CDR3 protein. The sample carries 550,000 to 800,000 distinct CDR3 sequences, around a sixth recorded once. Sequenced sample: blood. These receptors all stem from a man between 45 and 60 years old with Graves' hyperthyroidism.

In this sample, this clonotype turned up many times. This chain joins TRBV11-2 and TRBJ2-3; D tentatively fits TRBD1 or TRBD2 (5 bases each). The germline V and J ends were trimmed by 4 bases and 2 bases, with 13 bases remaining between them. The CDR3 is 15 amino acids. The V gene's germline CDR1 is SGHAT and CDR2 FQNNGV. Written as DNA, the CDR3 is TGTGCCAGCAGCTCCAGGGACGATTACACAGATACGCAGTATTTT. Protein sequence: CASSSRDDYTDTQYF.

The V and J genes are TRBV6-1 and TRBJ1-3, with D maybe TRBD1 (6 bases). V lost 6 bases, J lost 0 bases, and 18 bases lay in between. Germline V gene data show CDR1 as MNHNS and CDR2 as SASEGT. CDR3 length: 17 residues. The CDR3 coding sequence is TGTGCCAGCAGCCCCCAACCTGGACAGCCCTCTGGAAACACCATATATTTT. This codes for CASSPQPGQPSGNTIYF.

This clonotype has only a few counts. The chain combines TRBV7-9 with TRBJ2-1, with no clear D. The CDR3 loop spans 12 amino acids. Trimming left V 2 bases short and J 8 bases short, with 7 bases between. Germline CDR1 reads SEHNR; CDR2 reads FQNEAQ (reference sequence). The CDR3 nucleotides are TGTGCCAGCAGCTTACGGTTCGATGAGCAGTTCTTC. Residues: CASSLRFDEQFF.

This clonotype has more than one count but fewer than ten. V usage is TRBV6-1 and J usage is TRBJ1-1; 11 bases are a match to TRBD1. The CDR3 has 14 residues. V dropped 7 bases and J dropped 4; count of bases not matched to a gene: 5. In germline, CDR1 is MNHNS, CDR2 SASEGT. For the CDR3, the DNA is TGTGCCAGCACCGGACAGGGGGCATCCACTGAAGCTTTCTTT. Its translation is CASTGQGASTEAFF.

This clonotype was observed a few times. V usage is TRBV28 and J usage is TRBJ2-1; 8 nucleotides align to TRBD2. This CDR3 region has 15 residues. Trimming removed 7 bases from V and 4 bases from J; junction bases left unmatched: 9. Germline V gene data show CDR1 as MDHEN and CDR2 as SYDVKM. The CDR3 is CASTVSGILYNEQFF. In DNA form, the CDR3 reads TGTGCCAGCACCGTTAGCGGGATCCTTTACAATGAGCAGTTCTTC. Full variable domain (remainder filled in from reference TRBV28 and TRBJ2-1): DVKVTQSSRYLVKRTGEKVFLECVQDMDHENMFWYRQDPGLGLRLIYFSYDVKMKEKGDIPEGYSVSREKKERFSLILESASTNQTSMYLCASTVSGILYNEQFFGPGTRLTVL.

Points on this clonotype: Given a much more abundant clone one base away, this may be a read error. The chain links TRBV7-2 to TRBJ2-2; 9 bases are shared with TRBD1. Germline CDR1 is SGHTA and CDR2 is FQGNSA. CDR3 length: 17 residues. DNA for the CDR3: TGTGACAGCAGCCCGAGGGAACGGACAGGGGTCACCGGGGAGCTGTTTTTT. Its translation: CDSSPRERTGVTGELFF.

This clonotype was detected ten times or more. The CDR3 reads CSASAWTSGRYYNEQFF. Here the CDR3 DNA reads TGCAGTGCTAGCGCCTGGACTAGCGGGAGGTATTACAATGAGCAGTTCTTC. The genes are TRBV20-1 and TRBJ2-1; 14 nucleotides agree with TRBD2. The germline gives CDR1 DFQATT, CDR2 SNEGSKA (reference sequence). Trimming removed 3 bases from V and 4 bases from J; junction bases left unmatched: 8. The CDR3 has 17 amino acids.

The chain combines TRBV25-1 with TRBJ2-7; 9 nucleotides line up with TRBD2. This CDR3 is 13 amino acids long. The germline V gene has CDR1 MGHDK and CDR2 SYGVNS. The V gene end was trimmed by 5 bases and the J gene end by 6 bases; junction bases not matched to a gene: 5. CDR3 nucleotides: TGTGCCAGCAGTTCTCTAGCGGGAAGCGAGCAGTACTTC. Its translation is CASSSLAGSEQYF.

In this sample, this clonotype turned up once. A clone one base away is much larger, so this may be a read error. V is TRBV7-2 and J is TRBJ2-7; 7 bases map to TRBD1. The CDR3 length is 13 residues. From germline, CDR1 is SGHTA and CDR2 FQGNSA. With 8 bases clipped from V and 3 bases from J, the junction kept 7 bases outside the gene matches. CDR3 bases: TGTGCCAGCGGCCTGACAGGGTTCTACGAGCAGTACTTC. Translation: CASGLTGFYEQYF.

This clonotype was seen once. This chain links TRBV5-1 with TRBJ1-2; no reliable D call. The CDR3 runs to 15 residues. Germline V gene sequence: CDR1 SGHRS, CDR2 YFSETQ. With 6 bases removed from V and 4 bases from J, the gap between germline ends came to 19 bases. This chain's CDR3 is CASIPSPVDGYGYTF. The CDR3 DNA follows: TGCGCCAGCATTCCTTCTCCCGTAGATGGCTATGGCTACACCTTC.

This clonotype was picked up a small number of times. V and J are TRBV5-1 and TRBJ2-3; 9 nucleotides agree with TRBD1. This CDR3 region has 16 residues. V gave up 0 bases and J gave up 4 bases; unmatched junction bases: 6. Germline loops: CDR1 SGHRS, CDR2 YFSETQ. The CDR3 DNA reads as TGCGCCAGCAGCTTGGCACCACAGGGGGCTGCAGATACGCAGTATTTT. Translated: CASSLAPQGAADTQYF.

The chain combines TRBV7-2 with TRBJ2-6; 10 nucleotides line up with TRBD1. This CDR3 comprises 16 residues. In germline, CDR1 is SGHTA, CDR2 FQGNSA. The V gene end was trimmed by 3 bases and the J gene end by 2 bases; junction bases not matched to a gene: 1. In DNA form, the CDR3 reads TGTGCCAGCAGCTTGGGGACAGGGGCTGGGGCCAACGTCCTGACTTTC. It translates to CASSLGTGAGANVLTF.

This clonotype was picked up many times. The rearrangement links TRBV14 to TRBJ2-5; D is possibly TRBD1 (6 bases). The CDR3 is 17 residues long. Germline lookup yields CDR1 SGHDN and CDR2 FVKESK. Trimming took off 0 bases at V and 5 bases at J, with 19 bases between the two ends. CDR3 protein: CASSQEWAGEYSETQYF. CDR3 DNA sequence: TGTGCCAGCAGCCAAGAATGGGCAGGGGAGTACTCGGAGACCCAGTACTTC.

A few counts support this clonotype. The chain carries TRBV6-5 and TRBJ2-5; possible D gene TRBD1, 6 bases. The CDR3 covers 14 residues. Trimming cost V 6 bases and J 4 bases, with 15 bases left between them. Per germline, CDR1 MNHEY and CDR2 SVGAGI. CDR3 sequence reads: CASSPPGHPETQYF. The CDR3 DNA reads TGTGCCAGCAGCCCACCGGGACACCCAGAGACCCAGTACTTC.

The V call is TRBV2, the J call TRBJ2-5; D possibly uses TRBD1 or TRBD2 (5 bases each). V dropped 2 bases and J dropped 4 bases, with 14 bases sitting between them. Germline-derived CDR1 and CDR2 are SNHLY and FYNNEI. The length of the CDR3 is 15 residues. CDR3 amino acids: CASSESIGAGETQYF. CDR3 nucleotides: TGTGCCAGCAGTGAATCTATTGGGGCGGGAGAGACCCAGTACTTC. Using reference TRBV2 and TRBJ2-5 for the parts outside the CDR3, the full variable domain is EPEVTQTPSHQVTQMGQEVILRCVPISNHLYFYWYRQILGQKVEFLVSFYNNEISEKSEIFDDQFSVERPDGSNFTLKIRSTKLEDSAMYFCASSESIGAGETQYFGPGTRLLVL.

The chain links TRBV7-9 to TRBJ2-3; D gene ambiguous. Germline CDR1 is SEHNR and CDR2 is FQNEAQ (reference sequence). Trimming removed 3 bases at V and 4 bases at J, with 11 bases between. This CDR3 is built from 14 residues. CDR3 nucleotide sequence: TGTGCCAGCAGCTTGTCGACCCTGGCAGATACGCAGTATTTT. Translating it yields CASSLSTLADTQYF.

CDR3 amino acids: CASSYSEGAREQYF. The CDR3 nucleotides are TGTGCCAGCAGTTACTCAGAGGGGGCTCGCGAGCAGTACTTC. The chain is built from TRBV6-6 and TRBJ2-7; TRBD1 matches 7 bases. V shed 0 bases, J shed 6 bases, and the junction held 5 bases outside the gene matches. The germline V gene has CDR1 MNHNY and CDR2 SVGAGI (reference sequence). This CDR3 has 14 residues.

The rearrangement uses TRBV3-1 and TRBJ1-5, with a tentative D call TRBD1 (5 bases). There are 16 residues in the CDR3. V was cut by 6 bases and J by 0 bases, with 15 bases left in between. The germline V gene has CDR1 LGHDT and CDR2 YNNKEL (reference sequence). Written as DNA, the CDR3 is TGTGCCAGCAGACACCTCGGACACAATAGCAATCAGCCCCAGCATTTT. Translating it yields CASRHLGHNSNQPQHF.

DNA for the CDR3: TGCGCCAGCAGCCCCGAGGGGTTAGCGGGAGTTTACGAGCAGTACTTC. It codes for CASSPEGLAGVYEQYF. The J gene is TRBJ2-7, the V gene TRBV4-1; 9 nucleotides align to TRBD2. This CDR3 is 16 amino acids long. Trimming removed 4 bases from V and 4 bases from J; junction bases left unmatched: 11. Germline loops: CDR1 MGHRA, CDR2 YSYEKL.

This clonotype was counted at least ten times. V gene TRBV28 combines with J gene TRBJ1-2, with D hard to call. The CDR3 runs 15 residues. V lost 4 bases to trimming and J lost 0 bases, with 12 bases between them. CDR1 and CDR2 (germline): MDHEN, SYDVKM. CDR3 nucleotides: TGTGCCAGCAGTTCCCCGCAGCCTACTAACTATGGCTACACCTTC. This sequence encodes CASSSPQPTNYGYTF.

This clonotype was seen many times. This chain uses TRBV29-1 with TRBJ2-7, with TRBD2 as a possible D gene (6 bases). Germline V gene data show CDR1 as SQVTM and CDR2 as ANQGSEA. Trimming took 1 base from V and 1 from J, leaving 14 bases between them. CDR3 length equals 15 residues. The CDR3 DNA reads as TGCAGCGTTGAAGTGGGTGGGAGCGGGTCCTACGAGCAGTACTTC. Translation gives CSVEVGGSGSYEQYF.

CDR3 DNA: TGTGCCAGCATGTTGGGAGGGAGAAACGAGCAGTACTTC. It encodes CASMLGGRNEQYF. The rearrangement links TRBV27 to TRBJ2-7; 7 positions agree with TRBD2. V lost 7 bases and J lost 5; bases outside the gene matches: 8. The germline gives CDR1 MNHEY, CDR2 SMNVEV (reference sequence). The CDR3 runs to 13 residues.

This clonotype was counted many times. The chain links TRBV2 to TRBJ2-1; tentative D call: TRBD1 (6 bases). In germline, CDR1 is SNHLY, CDR2 FYNNEI. The CDR3 covers 11 residues. The V and J ends lost 6 bases and 9 bases respectively, with 9 bases between them. The CDR3 is CASSRTVEQFF. Written as DNA, the CDR3 is TGTGCCAGCAGCAGGACAGTTGAGCAGTTCTTC.

In its sample, this clonotype was seen many times. The J gene is TRBJ2-7, the V gene TRBV20-1; the D gene is possibly TRBD2 (7 bases). Germline-derived CDR1 and CDR2 are DFQATT and SNEGSKA (reference sequence). V gave up 6 bases and J gave up 3 bases, with 15 bases separating them. There are 13 residues in the CDR3. The CDR3 sequence: CSARTRGNYEQYF. CDR3 nucleotide sequence: TGCAGTGCGAGGACTAGGGGGAACTACGAGCAGTACTTC.

The rearrangement joins TRBV10-2 to TRBJ1-2, with a weak D call TRBD1 (5 bases). The CDR3 sequence is 14 residues long. V was shortened by 4 bases and J by 4 bases, with 13 bases between the two germline ends. Germline V gives CDR1 WSHSY, CDR2 SAAADI. For the CDR3, the DNA is TGCGCCAGCAGTGGGGGCCTTAAGGCCTATGGCTACACCTTC. It translates to CASSGGLKAYGYTF.